This TCR beta chain came from a study of PD-1 blockade in classical Hodgkin lymphoma (dated by TCRdb to the early 2020s). For context, the study as a whole: Nivolumab dosing was 3 mg/kg intravenously every 2 weeks, continuing until either disease progression or unacceptable toxicity. To define a peripheral blood immune signature of response to PD-1 blockade in classical Hodgkin lymphoma, the study combined TCR beta sequencing with CyTOF. Overall results and qualifications from the work: Among trial patients, those achieving complete response had baseline diversity similar to that of newly diagnosed patients, while diversity was significantly lower in partial responders and progressors. Lower diversity was observed in patients in whom nivolumab was started less than 1 year after ASCT, and these patients were excluded from later analyses so that confounding by immune reconstitution would be avoided. Baseline TCR diversity was reported to be lower in newly diagnosed patients than in healthy donors, and even lower in relapsed/refractory patients. The study was limited to a single clinical trial cohort, and causes of repertoire differences, possibly disease activity or prior therapy, remained undefined. A significant rise by C4D1 was seen in CD4+ but not CD8+ TCR diversity (p=0.0027 vs p=0.16), with the rise being most apparent in complete responders (p=0.02).

Sequences MDHEN (CDR1) and SYDVKM (CDR2) are obtained from the germline V gene. From the cysteine through the phenylalanine, the CDR3 covers 15 amino acids. The retained sequence is limited to the CDR3, 45 bases, with the frame set at the first base. The germline V and J ends show losses of 1 base and 5 bases respectively, and no gene match explains 6 bases of the junction. The sample's time point label is to be understood as: cycle 4 day 1 (C4D1), after five to seven weeks of nivolumab. All trial patients had relapsed after autologous stem cell transplantation, with cohorts A, B and C differing in prior brentuximab vedotin exposure. The trial cohort included 50 to 60 patients with relapsed/refractory classical Hodgkin lymphoma, and each patient had a best overall response of complete response, partial response or progressive disease. Trial patients were treated with single-agent nivolumab in the multi-cohort phase II CheckMate 205 trial. An independent review committee assessed best overall response by applying the 2007 International Working Group response criteria. Trial PBMCs were obtained immediately prior to nivolumab initiation (C1D1) and on therapy at cycle 2 day 1 and cycle 4 day 1. Peripheral blood was collected in 8 mL Vacutainer Cell Preparation Tubes, from which PBMCs were isolated by centrifugation and then cryopreserved.

The Qiagen DNeasy kit was used to extract genomic DNA from unsorted PBMCs and from the negatively selected CD4+ and CD8+ fractions. Amplification of TCR beta CDR3 regions was done by immunoSEQ multiplex PCR with primers that anneal to V and J segments. A synthetic immune receptor repertoire was used to minimize amplification bias, and any residual bias was removed computationally once sequencing was done. Per the authors' processing: Repertoire diversity was quantified as the Shannon entropy index using custom Python scripts. The unsorted, CD4+ and CD8+ repertoires were each analyzed separately, with the exception of combined analyses, where CD4+ and CD8+ sequences were merged in silico. Clonal expansion was defined as at least a 2-fold frequency increase after treatment relative to C1D1, with a pseudocount of 0.5 for undetected baseline clones. Clones with 0 or 1 copy at C1D1 were defined as singleton clones, while clones with 2 or more copies were defined as non-singleton clones. Clones expanded in unsorted samples were assigned a CD4+, CD8+ or unknown annotation through matching of protein sequences in sorted samples from the same patient. Wilcoxon tests were applied to paired samples to test diversity changes from C1D1 to C4D1. The immuneACCESS repertoire file appears here via TCRdb, limited to in-frame rearrangements. These files lack a portion of the clones; in checked studies, under half of the deficit traces to unresolved V genes, and the cause of the others is not known. V and J calls and clone size follow that table, whereas D and trimming were derived from the DNA. The sample contains about 27,000 clones, 72% of them found a single time. The ten largest account for around 4% of the sample.

A note on this clone: Its antigen specificity is not known. No quality values exist for individual bases; no much larger clone is one base distant.

Sequenced material: peripheral blood mononuclear cells (PBMCs), taken before the fourth cycle of nivolumab. The receptor comes from a human donor with classical Hodgkin lymphoma. Here the chain combines TRBV28 and TRBJ2-3, and TRBD2 aligns with 7 junction nucleotides. The DNA sequence is given as TGTGCCAGCAGTTTATCGGGCGGGGGTGGAGATACGCAGTATTTT. This encodes CASSLSGGGGDTQYF.